A selection of T cell receptor beta chains follows, all from one sample in a study of OX40 agonist ivuxolimab in advanced cancers. TCRdb keeps only in-frame clones here, not all; method: immunoSEQ multiplex PCR. This table has about 90,000 clones, roughly 88% appearing once. This sample comprised CD4+ or CD8+ T cells sorted from blood, obtained in a trial of the OX40 agonist ivuxolimab. All receptors come from an adult with an advanced solid tumor such as melanoma, head and neck, liver or kidney cancer. The CDR3 runs from the conserved cysteine through the conserved F or W. Fields, in order: clone size, D gene, J gene, V gene, CDR3 protein, CDR3 DNA. A D gene is named only where the DNA matches it firmly. Some rows have no size entry. The others give once, few or many, or a class for an expanded clone.

. | . | TRBJ1-5 | TRBV2 | CASNQEGSNQPQHF | TGTGCCAGCAATCAGGAGGGGAGCAATCAGCCCCAGCATTTT
once | . | TRBJ2-2 | TRBV11-3 | CASRGRFPGELFF | TGTGCCAGCAGGGGCAGGTTCCCCGGGGAGCTGTTTTTT
once | . | TRBJ2-5 | TRBV7-8 | CASSVAGRGRETQYF | TGTGCCAGCAGCGTGGCGGGGAGGGGGCGAGAGACCCAGTACTTC
. | . | TRBJ2-5 | TRBV28 | CASSLSGVETQYF | TGTGCCAGCAGTTTATCAGGAGTGGAGACCCAGTACTTC
. | TRBD1 | TRBJ2-2 | TRBV11-1 | CASSFLTGGHTGELFF | TGTGCCAGCAGCTTCTTAACAGGGGGCCACACCGGGGAGCTGTTTTTT
. | . | TRBJ1-5 | TRBV28 | CASSSRNTINQPQHF | TGTGCCAGCAGTTCCCGAAACACAATTAATCAGCCCCAGCATTTT
. | . | TRBJ1-2 | TRBV4-1 | CASSQNGGSGYTF | TGCGCCAGCAGCCAAAACGGGGGTAGTGGCTACACCTTC
once | . | TRBJ2-3 | TRBV7-3 | CASSPIKGGTDTQYF | TGTGCCAGCAGCCCCATCAAGGGGGGCACAGATACGCAGTATTTT
. | TRBD1 | TRBJ2-6 | TRBV5-6 | CASRPGGPSGANVLTF | TGTGCCAGCAGACCAGGGGGCCCCTCTGGGGCCAACGTCCTGACTTTC
. | . | TRBJ2-2 | TRBV4-2 | CASSQEVVGTGELFF | TGTGCCAGCAGCCAAGAGGTCGTGGGCACCGGGGAGCTGTTTTTT
. | TRBD1 | TRBJ2-5 | TRBV2 | CASAGTGQETQYF | TGTGCCAGCGCCGGGACAGGACAAGAGACCCAGTACTTC
. | . | TRBJ2-2 | TRBV7-2 | CASSSRGLSNTGELFF | TGTGCCAGCAGTTCCCGCGGCCTATCGAACACCGGGGAGCTGTTTTTT
. | . | TRBJ2-7 | TRBV7-2 | CASSLVQGLYEQYF | TGTGCCAGCAGCTTAGTGCAGGGACTCTACGAGCAGTACTTC
. | . | TRBJ2-1 | TRBV20-1 | CSAKYNEQFF | TGCAGTGCGAAGTACAATGAGCAGTTCTTC
. | TRBD2 | TRBJ2-1 | TRBV6-1 | CASRSSGKGEQFF | TGTGCCAGCAGGAGTAGCGGGAAAGGTGAGCAGTTCTTC
. | . | TRBJ2-3 | TRBV11-1 | CASSLFGTLSTDTQYF | TGTGCCAGCAGCTTATTCGGGACCCTTAGCACAGATACGCAGTATTTT
. | . | TRBJ1-4 | TRBV18 | CASSPLEEEKLFF | TGTGCCAGCTCACCACTAGAAGAAGAAAAACTGTTTTTT
. | . | TRBJ1-2 | TRBV9 | CASSVGATTNYGYTF | TGTGCCAGCAGCGTAGGTGCAACAACTAACTATGGCTACACCTTC
. | . | TRBJ2-1 | TRBV7-9 | CASSLVIIGPFF | TGTGCCAGCAGCTTAGTTATCATCGGTCCGTTCTTC
few | . | TRBJ1-1 | TRBV7-2 | CASSLGQGMNTEAFF | TGTGCCAGCAGCTTAGGTCAGGGGATGAACACTGAAGCTTTCTTT
once | TRBD1 | TRBJ2-5 | TRBV7-2 | CASSLAGTGRETQYF | TGTGCCAGCAGCTTAGCCGGGACAGGGCGGGAGACCCAGTACTTC
. | TRBD2 | TRBJ2-5 | TRBV7-2 | CASSSSGRGETQYF | TGTGCCAGCAGCTCAAGCGGGAGGGGAGAGACCCAGTACTTC
. | . | TRBJ1-4 | TRBV18 | CASSPVENEKLFF | TGTGCCAGCTCACCGGTGGAAAATGAAAAACTGTTTTTT
. | . | TRBJ1-1 | TRBV28 | CASSLMKTEAFF | TGTGCCAGCAGTTTAATGAAGACTGAAGCTTTCTTT
. | TRBD1 | TRBJ1-2 | TRBV9 | CASSVLDRANYGYTF | TGTGCCAGCAGCGTACTGGACAGGGCTAACTATGGCTACACCTTC
. | TRBD2 | TRBJ2-7 | TRBV2 | CASSVGGSYEQYF | TGTGCCAGCAGTGTGGGGGGGTCTTACGAGCAGTACTTC
. | TRBD1 | TRBJ2-3 | TRBV19 | CASSKGPGQGTDTQYF | TGTGCCAGTAGTAAGGGCCCGGGACAGGGCACAGATACGCAGTATTTT
medium-sized | TRBD1 | TRBJ1-2 | TRBV6-5 | CASSYSTGLNGYTF | TGTGCCAGCAGTTACTCGACAGGGCTAAATGGCTACACCTTC
. | TRBD1 | TRBJ2-1 | TRBV27 | CASSSPGTGVNEQFF | TGTGCCAGCAGTTCGCCCGGGACAGGGGTCAATGAGCAGTTCTTC
. | TRBD2 | TRBJ2-5 | TRBV29-1 | CSVVPSGSMETQYF | TGCAGCGTTGTGCCTAGCGGGAGTATGGAGACCCAGTACTTC
once | . | TRBJ2-5 | TRBV5-6 | CASSLVQETQYF | TGTGCCAGCAGCTTGGTTCAAGAGACCCAGTACTTC
. | TRBD2 | TRBJ2-3 | TRBV28 | CASSLLAGGTDTQYF | TGTGCCAGCAGTTTATTAGCGGGAGGTACAGATACGCAGTATTTT
. | . | TRBJ2-3 | TRBV2 | CASSEGADTQYF | TGTGCCAGCAGTGAGGGCGCAGATACGCAGTATTTT
. | TRBD2 | TRBJ2-3 | TRBV15 | CATSRGVSGRTFTDTQYF | TGTGCCACCAGCAGAGGTGTCAGCGGGAGGACGTTTACAGATACGCAGTATTTT
. | TRBD2 | TRBJ2-1 | TRBV29-1 | CSVGEGGHSYNEQFF | TGCAGCGTTGGAGAGGGAGGGCACTCCTACAATGAGCAGTTCTTC
. | . | TRBJ2-7 | TRBV7-2 | CASSLASPPYEQYF | TGTGCCAGCAGCTTAGCTAGCCCCCCCTACGAGCAGTACTTC
. | TRBD2 | TRBJ2-7 | TRBV5-1 | CASSWGGGETYEQYF | TGCGCCAGCAGCTGGGGCGGGGGGGAGACCTACGAGCAGTACTTC
. | . | TRBJ1-5 | TRBV6-6 | CASSYVTRGKQPQHF | TGTGCCAGCAGTTACGTGACCCGAGGGAAACAGCCCCAGCATTTT
. | TRBD2 | TRBJ2-7 | TRBV2 | CASSLAGVDEQYF | TGTGCCAGCAGTCTAGCGGGAGTGGACGAGCAGTACTTC
. | . | TRBJ2-1 | TRBV15 | CATRGEAAYNEQFF | TGTGCCACCAGAGGAGAGGCCGCCTACAATGAGCAGTTCTTC
. | . | TRBJ1-4 | TRBV2 | CASSDQPNEKLFF | TGTGCCAGCAGTGATCAGCCGAATGAAAAACTGTTTTTT
. | TRBD2 | TRBJ2-3 | TRBV19 | CATQQGLAGRTDTQYF | TGTGCCACCCAACAGGGACTAGCGGGACGTACAGATACGCAGTATTTT
. | TRBD1 | TRBJ2-3 | TRBV11-2 | CASSALTGGRTDTQYF | TGTGCCAGCAGCGCCTTGACAGGGGGTCGCACAGATACGCAGTATTTT
. | . | TRBJ2-2 | TRBV7-2 | CASSLAVGGTGELFF | TGTGCCAGCAGCTTAGCCGTAGGGGGTACCGGGGAGCTGTTTTTT
. | TRBD2 | TRBJ2-5 | TRBV19 | CASSIDVGPASGSKETQYF | TGTGCCAGTAGTATAGATGTTGGCCCTGCTAGCGGGAGTAAAGAGACCCAGTACTTC
. | TRBD1 | TRBJ2-7 | TRBV4-2 | CASSQGTGRYEQYF | TGTGCCAGCAGCCAAGGGACAGGCCGTTACGAGCAGTACTTC
. | . | TRBJ2-1 | TRBV4-1 | CASSQDFYRISSYNEQFF | TGCGCCAGCAGCCAAGATTTTTACCGGATAAGCTCCTACAATGAGCAGTTCTTC
few | . | TRBJ2-3 | TRBV30 | CAWSVLSDTQYF | TGTGCCTGGAGTGTACTCTCCGATACGCAGTATTTT
. | TRBD1 | TRBJ1-1 | TRBV6-5 | CASMRTGLSGPEAFF | TGTGCCAGCATGAGGACAGGGCTTTCGGGCCCTGAAGCTTTCTTT
. | . | TRBJ2-1 | TRBV4-3 | CASSQGGLAYNEQFF | TGCGCCAGCAGCCAAGGTGGGCTAGCCTACAATGAGCAGTTCTTC